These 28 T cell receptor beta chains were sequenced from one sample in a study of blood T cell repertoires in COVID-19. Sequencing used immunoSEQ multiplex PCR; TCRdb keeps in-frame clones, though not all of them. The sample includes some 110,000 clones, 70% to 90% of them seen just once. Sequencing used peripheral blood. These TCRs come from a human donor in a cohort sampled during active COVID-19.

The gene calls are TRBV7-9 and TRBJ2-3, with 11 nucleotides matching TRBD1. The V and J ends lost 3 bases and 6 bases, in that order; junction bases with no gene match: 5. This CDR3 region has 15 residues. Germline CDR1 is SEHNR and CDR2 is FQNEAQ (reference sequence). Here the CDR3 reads CASSFRTGGSDTQYF. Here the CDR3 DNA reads TGTGCCAGCAGCTTTCGGACAGGGGGCAGTGATACGCAGTATTTT.

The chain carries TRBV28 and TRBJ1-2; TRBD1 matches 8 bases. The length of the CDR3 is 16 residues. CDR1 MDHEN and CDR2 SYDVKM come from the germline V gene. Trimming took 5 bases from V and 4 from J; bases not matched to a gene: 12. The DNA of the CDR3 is TGTGCCAGCAGTGCCACCCCCGGGACAGGAGTCTATGGCTACACCTTC. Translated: CASSATPGTGVYGYTF.

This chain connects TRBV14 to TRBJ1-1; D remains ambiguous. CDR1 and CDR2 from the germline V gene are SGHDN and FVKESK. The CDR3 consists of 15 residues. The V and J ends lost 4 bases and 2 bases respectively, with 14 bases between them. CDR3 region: CASSPGANINTEAFF. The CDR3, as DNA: TGTGCCAGCAGCCCCGGAGCGAACATAAACACTGAAGCTTTCTTT.

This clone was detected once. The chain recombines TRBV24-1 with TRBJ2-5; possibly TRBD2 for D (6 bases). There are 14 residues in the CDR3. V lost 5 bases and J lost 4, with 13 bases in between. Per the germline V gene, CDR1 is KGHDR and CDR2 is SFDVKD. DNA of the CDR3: TGTGCCACCAGTGCCGAGACTAGAATAGAGACCCAGTACTTC. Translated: CATSAETRIETQYF.

CDR3: CASSPEGLPFTFSGNTIYF. The CDR3 DNA reads TGTGCCAGCAGCCCTGAGGGTCTACCATTCACCTTCTCTGGAAACACCATATATTTT. This chain connects TRBV9 to TRBJ1-3; D is unclear. Deletions cut 4 bases from V and 0 bases from J, with 23 bases between. Germline CDR1 SGDLS, CDR2 YYNGEE. The CDR3 spans 19 residues.

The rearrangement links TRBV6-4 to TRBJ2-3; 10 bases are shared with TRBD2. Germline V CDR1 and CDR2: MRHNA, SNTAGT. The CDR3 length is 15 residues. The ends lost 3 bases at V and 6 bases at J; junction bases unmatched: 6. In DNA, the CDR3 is TGTGCCAGCAGTGAAGAAAGCGGGGGGGCGGATACGCAGTATTTT. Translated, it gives CASSEESGGADTQYF.

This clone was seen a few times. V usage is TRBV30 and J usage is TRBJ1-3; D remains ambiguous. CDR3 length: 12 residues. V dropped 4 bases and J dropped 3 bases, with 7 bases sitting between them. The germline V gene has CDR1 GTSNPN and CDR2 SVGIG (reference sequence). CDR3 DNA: TGTGCCTGGATCGGGGATGGAAACACCATATATTTT. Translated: CAWIGDGNTIYF. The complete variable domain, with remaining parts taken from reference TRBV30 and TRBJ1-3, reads SQTIHQWPATLVQPVGSPLSLECTVEGTSNPNLYWYRQAAGRGLQLLFYSVGIGQISSEVPQNLSASRPQDRQFILSSKKLLLSDSGFYLCAWIGDGNTIYFGEGSWLTVV.

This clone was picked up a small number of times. As DNA, the CDR3 is TGTGCCAGCGGGCCTAGACAGGGAATGGTCAATGAGCAGTTCTTC. It translates to CASGPRQGMVNEQFF. The rearrangement uses TRBV2 and TRBJ2-1, with TRBD1 matching 7 bases. Germline V gene data show CDR1 as SNHLY and CDR2 as FYNNEI. This CDR3 is built from 15 residues. The J segment lost 6 bases and the V segment lost 8 bases, leaving 13 bases of the junction unmatched.

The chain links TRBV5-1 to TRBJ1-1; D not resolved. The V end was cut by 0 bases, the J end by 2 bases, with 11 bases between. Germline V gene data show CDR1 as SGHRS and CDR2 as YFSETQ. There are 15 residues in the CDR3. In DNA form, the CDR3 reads TGCGCCAGCAGCTTGGTCGGAGGTGGTAACACTGAAGCTTTCTTT. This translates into CASSLVGGGNTEAFF.

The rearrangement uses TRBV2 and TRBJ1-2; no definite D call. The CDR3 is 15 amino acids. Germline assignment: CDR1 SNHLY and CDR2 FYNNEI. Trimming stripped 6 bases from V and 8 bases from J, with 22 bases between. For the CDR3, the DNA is TGTGCCAGCAGAGACCGAAGCAGCGGGAGCCGAGGCTACACCTTC. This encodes CASRDRSSGSRGYTF.

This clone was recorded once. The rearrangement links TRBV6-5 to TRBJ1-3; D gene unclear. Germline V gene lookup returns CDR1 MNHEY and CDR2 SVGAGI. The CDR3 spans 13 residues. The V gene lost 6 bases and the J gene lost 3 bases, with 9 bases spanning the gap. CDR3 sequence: CASRGGGGNTIYF. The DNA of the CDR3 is TGTGCCAGCAGGGGCGGAGGTGGAAACACCATATATTTT.

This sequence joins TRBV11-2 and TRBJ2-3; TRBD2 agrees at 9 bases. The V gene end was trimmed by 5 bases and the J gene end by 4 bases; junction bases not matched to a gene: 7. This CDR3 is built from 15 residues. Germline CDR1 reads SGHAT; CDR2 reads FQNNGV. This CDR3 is CASSRLAVGPDTQYF. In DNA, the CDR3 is TGTGCCAGCAGCAGACTAGCGGTGGGACCAGATACGCAGTATTTT.

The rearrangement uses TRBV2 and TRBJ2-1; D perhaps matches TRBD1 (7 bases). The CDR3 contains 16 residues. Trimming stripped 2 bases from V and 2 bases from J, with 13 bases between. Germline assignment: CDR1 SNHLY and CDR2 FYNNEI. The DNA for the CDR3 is TGTGCCAGCAGTGAATATCAGGGGGGCGCCTACAATGAGCAGTTCTTC. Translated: CASSEYQGGAYNEQFF.

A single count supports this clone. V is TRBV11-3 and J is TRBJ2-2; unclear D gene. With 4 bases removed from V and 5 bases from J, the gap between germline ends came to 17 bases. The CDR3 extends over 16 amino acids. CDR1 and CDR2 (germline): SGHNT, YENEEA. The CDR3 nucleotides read TGTGCCAGCAGCTCGCCCCCCACCGACAAGACCGGGGAGCTGTTTTTT. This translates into CASSSPPTDKTGELFF.

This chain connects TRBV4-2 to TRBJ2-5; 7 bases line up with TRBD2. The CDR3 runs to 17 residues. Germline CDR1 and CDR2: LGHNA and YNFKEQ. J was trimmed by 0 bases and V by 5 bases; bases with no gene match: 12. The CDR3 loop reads CASSVDLPSGNQETQYF. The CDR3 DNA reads TGTGCCAGCAGCGTCGACCTCCCTAGCGGCAACCAAGAGACCCAGTACTTC.

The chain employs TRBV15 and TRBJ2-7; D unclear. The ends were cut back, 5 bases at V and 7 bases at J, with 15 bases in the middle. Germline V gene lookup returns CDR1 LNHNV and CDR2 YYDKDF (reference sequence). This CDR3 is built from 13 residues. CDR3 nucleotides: TGTGCCACCAGCCTTCTATCTTTTTATGAGCAGTACTTC. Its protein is CATSLLSFYEQYF.

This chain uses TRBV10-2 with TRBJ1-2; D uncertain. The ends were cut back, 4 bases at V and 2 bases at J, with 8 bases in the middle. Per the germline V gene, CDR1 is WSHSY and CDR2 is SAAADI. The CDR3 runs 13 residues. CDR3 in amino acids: CASSAQVNYGYTF. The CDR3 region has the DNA TGCGCCAGCAGTGCTCAGGTAAACTATGGCTACACCTTC.

CDR3 amino acids: CASSDTSGGYEQYF. The CDR3 DNA follows: TGTGCCAGCAGTGATACTAGCGGGGGCTACGAGCAGTACTTC. This chain links TRBV2 with TRBJ2-7; 11 bases line up with TRBD2. The J segment lost 3 bases and the V segment lost 3 bases, leaving 1 base of the junction unmatched. CDR1 and CDR2 from the germline V gene are SNHLY and FYNNEI. The CDR3 is made up of 14 amino acids.

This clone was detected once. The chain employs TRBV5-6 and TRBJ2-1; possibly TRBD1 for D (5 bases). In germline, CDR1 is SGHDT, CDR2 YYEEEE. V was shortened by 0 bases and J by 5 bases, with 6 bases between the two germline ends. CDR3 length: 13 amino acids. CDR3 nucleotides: TGTGCCAGCAGCTTGGCAGGGAACAATGAGCAGTTCTTC. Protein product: CASSLAGNNEQFF.

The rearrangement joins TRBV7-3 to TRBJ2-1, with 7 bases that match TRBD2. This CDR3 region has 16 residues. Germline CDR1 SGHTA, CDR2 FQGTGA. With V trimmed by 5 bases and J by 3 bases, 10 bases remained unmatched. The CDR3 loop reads CASSARGGLNYNEQFF. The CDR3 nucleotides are TGTGCCAGCAGCGCAAGGGGAGGGCTGAACTACAATGAGCAGTTCTTC.

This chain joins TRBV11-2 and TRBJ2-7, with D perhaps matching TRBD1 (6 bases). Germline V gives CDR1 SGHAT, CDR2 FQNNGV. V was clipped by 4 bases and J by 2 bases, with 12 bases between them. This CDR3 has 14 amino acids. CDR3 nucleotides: TGTGCCAGCAGCTCTATCCGGGACACCTACGAGCAGTACTTC. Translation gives CASSSIRDTYEQYF.

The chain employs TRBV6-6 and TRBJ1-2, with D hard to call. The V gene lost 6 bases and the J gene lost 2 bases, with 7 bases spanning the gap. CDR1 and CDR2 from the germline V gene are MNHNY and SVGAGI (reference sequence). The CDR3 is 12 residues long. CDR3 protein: CASRAANYGYTF. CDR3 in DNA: TGTGCCAGCAGGGCCGCAAACTATGGCTACACCTTC.

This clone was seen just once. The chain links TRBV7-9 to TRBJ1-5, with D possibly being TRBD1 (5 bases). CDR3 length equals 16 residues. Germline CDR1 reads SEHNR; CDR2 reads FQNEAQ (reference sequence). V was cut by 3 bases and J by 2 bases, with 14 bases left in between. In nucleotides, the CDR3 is TGTGCCAGCAGCTTGGGGGGGAGTATGGGCAATCAGCCCCAGCATTTT. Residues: CASSLGGSMGNQPQHF.

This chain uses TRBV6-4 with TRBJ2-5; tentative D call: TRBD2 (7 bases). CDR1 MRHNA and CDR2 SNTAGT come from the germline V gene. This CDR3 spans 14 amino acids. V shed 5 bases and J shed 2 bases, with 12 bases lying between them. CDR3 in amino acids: CASSQQGGQETQYF. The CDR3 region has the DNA TGTGCCAGCAGTCAACAGGGAGGGCAAGAGACCCAGTACTTC.

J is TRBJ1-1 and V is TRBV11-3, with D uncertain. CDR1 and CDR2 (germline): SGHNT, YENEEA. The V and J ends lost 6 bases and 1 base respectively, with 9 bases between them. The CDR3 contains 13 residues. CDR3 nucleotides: TGTGCCAGCAGAACGACTGGGAACACTGAAGCTTTCTTT. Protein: CASRTTGNTEAFF. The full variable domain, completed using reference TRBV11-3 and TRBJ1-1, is EAGVVQSPRYKIIEKKQPVAFWCNPISGHNTLYWYLQNLGQGPELLIRYENEEAVDDSQLPKDRFSAERLKGVDSTLKIQPAELGDSAVYLCASRTTGNTEAFFGQGTRLTVV.

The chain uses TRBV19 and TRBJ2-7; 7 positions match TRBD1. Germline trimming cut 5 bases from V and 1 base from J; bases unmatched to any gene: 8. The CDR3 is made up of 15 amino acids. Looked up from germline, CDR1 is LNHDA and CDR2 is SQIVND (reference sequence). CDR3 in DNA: TGTGCCAGTAGTCCCGGGACAGAAATTTCCTACGAGCAGTACTTC. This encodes CASSPGTEISYEQYF.

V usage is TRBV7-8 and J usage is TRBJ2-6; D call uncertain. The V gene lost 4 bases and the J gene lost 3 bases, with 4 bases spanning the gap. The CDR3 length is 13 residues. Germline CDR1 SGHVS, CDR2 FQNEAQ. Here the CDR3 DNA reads TGTGCCAGCAGCTCTTATGGGGCCAACGTCCTGACTTTC. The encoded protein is CASSSYGANVLTF.

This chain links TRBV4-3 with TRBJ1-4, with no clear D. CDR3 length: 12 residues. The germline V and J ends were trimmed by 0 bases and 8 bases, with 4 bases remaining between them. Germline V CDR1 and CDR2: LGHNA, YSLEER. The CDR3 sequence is CASSQDSEKLFF. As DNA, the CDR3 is TGCGCCAGCAGCCAAGACTCCGAAAAACTGTTTTTT.